These 22 T cell receptor beta chains were all obtained from the same sample, sequenced in a study of early T cells in non-severe SARS-CoV-2 infection. TCRdb reprocessed the 5' RACE reads with MiXCR, giving one entry per CDR3 protein. The repertoire includes roughly 51,000 distinct CDR3 sequences, around 7.7% of them detected once, and over 9.5% sits in the top ten. This specimen was whole blood, taken at baseline. These receptors originate from an adult who was a healthcare worker with PCR-confirmed SARS-CoV-2 infection or an uninfected control (not recorded which).

This rearrangement joins TRBV20-1 to TRBJ2-3, with D tentatively TRBD1 (6 bases). CDR3 length equals 12 residues. V was clipped by 7 bases and J by 0 bases, with 8 bases between them. Germline-derived CDR1 and CDR2 are DFQATT and SNEGSKA (reference sequence). The CDR3 sequence: CSGTDSTDTQYF. In nucleotides, the CDR3 is TGCAGTGGGACAGATAGCACAGATACGCAGTATTTT.

This clonotype was seen ten or more times. This chain connects TRBV7-2 to TRBJ2-1, with D unresolved. V was cut by 4 bases and J by 8 bases, with 18 bases left in between. The CDR3 runs 15 residues. The germline V gene has CDR1 SGHTA and CDR2 FQGNSA. The CDR3 reads CASSSSRLGIDEQFF. The CDR3 DNA is TGTGCCAGCAGCTCATCCCGGCTAGGGATAGATGAGCAGTTCTTC.

This rearrangement joins TRBV20-1 to TRBJ2-1; D possibly corresponds to TRBD1 (5 bases). Trimming shortened V by 2 bases and J by 0 bases, and 14 bases separated the two germline ends. The CDR3 loop spans 16 amino acids. Germline CDR1 is DFQATT and CDR2 is SNEGSKA (reference sequence). The CDR3 DNA follows: TGCAGTGCTAGAAAGACCAGACAGAGCTCCTACAATGAGCAGTTCTTC. Translation: CSARKTRQSSYNEQFF.

In regard to this clonotype: The junction departs from germline at one end; a sequencing error may be responsible. The chain has TRBV28 and TRBJ2-7, with 9 bases matching TRBD1. This CDR3 comprises 18 residues. CDR1 MDHEN and CDR2 SYDVKM come from the germline V gene. Written as DNA, the CDR3 is TGTGCCAGCAGTTCCTATGTCGCCGGGACAGGGTTCGACTACGAGAAGTACTTC. Translation gives CASSSYVAGTGFDYEKYF.

The rearrangement joins TRBV19 to TRBJ1-5; 7 positions agree with TRBD1. The CDR3 loop spans 16 amino acids. J gave up 0 bases and V 2 bases, and 4 bases lay outside the gene matches. Per germline, CDR1 LNHDA and CDR2 SQIVND (reference sequence). The CDR3 sequence: CASSIKGQTSNQPQHF. CDR3 sequence (DNA): TGTGCCAGTAGTATAAAGGGACAGACTAGCAATCAGCCCCAGCATTTT.

This clonotype has a count of ten or more. V gene TRBV2 combines with J gene TRBJ2-1; D is perhaps TRBD1 (6 bases). The CDR3 loop spans 16 amino acids. Germline values: CDR1 SNHLY, CDR2 FYNNEI. The germline V and J ends were trimmed by 7 bases and 1 base, with 17 bases remaining between them. CDR3: CASTLSQGSSYNEQFF. CDR3 nucleotides: TGTGCCAGCACCCTATCCCAGGGGTCGTCCTACAATGAGCAGTTCTTC.

There are a few counts of this clonotype. CDR3 nucleotides: TGTGCCACCAGCTCCCCGAGCGGGAGTGTGAATGAGCAGTTCTTC. Encoded protein: CATSSPSGSVNEQFF. This chain links TRBV15 with TRBJ2-1, with TRBD2 identical over 8 bases. The CDR3 has 15 amino acids. Unmatched junction bases numbered 10, after V lost 5 bases and J lost 7 bases. The V gene's germline CDR1 is LNHNV and CDR2 YYDKDF (reference sequence).

This clonotype was seen more than once but under ten times. The rearrangement uses TRBV28 and TRBJ1-1, with unresolved D. The CDR3 sequence is 15 residues long. V shed 1 base and J shed 2 bases, with 11 bases lying between them. CDR1 is MDHEN and CDR2 is SYDVKM in the germline V gene. CDR3 sequence: CASSLSSPTNTEAFF. The CDR3 nucleotides read TGTGCCAGCAGTTTATCTTCACCGACTAACACTGAAGCTTTCTTT.

This clonotype was observed at least ten times. The chain couples TRBV20-1 to TRBJ2-1, with 14 bases identical to TRBD2. V lost 6 bases, J lost 6 bases, and 4 bases stayed unmatched. Per the germline V gene, CDR1 is DFQATT and CDR2 is SNEGSKA (reference sequence). The CDR3 is 14 amino acids. DNA for the CDR3: TGCAGTGCCTGGACTAGCGGGAGGATCAATGAGCAGTTCTTC. Its protein is CSAWTSGRINEQFF.

The chain links TRBV10-3 to TRBJ2-4; 8 bases agree with TRBD1. The CDR3 has 11 amino acids. Looked up from germline, CDR1 is ENHRY and CDR2 is SYGVKD. Trimming took 10 bases from V and 8 from J; bases not matched to a gene: 4. The CDR3 sequence is CATMTGDIQYF. Written as DNA, the CDR3 is TGTGCCACTATGACAGGGGACATTCAGTACTTC.

This clonotype was seen a handful of times. J is TRBJ1-2 and V is TRBV29-1; 7 bases are a match to TRBD1. The germline CDR1 and CDR2 sequences are SQVTM and ANQGSEA. V gave up 3 bases and J gave up 1 base; unmatched junction bases: 5. The CDR3 contains 14 residues. CDR3 region: CSVDGTGVNYGYTF. Written as DNA, the CDR3 is TGCAGCGTTGATGGTACAGGGGTTAACTATGGCTACACCTTC.

This clonotype was observed many times. Here the CDR3 DNA reads TGTGCCAGTAGTCCGAGGGGGGCCCAATCCGGGGCCAACGTCCTGACTTTC. The encoded protein is CASSPRGAQSGANVLTF. V usage is TRBV19 and J usage is TRBJ2-6, with D possibly called TRBD1 or TRBD2 (6 bases each). The V gene lost 5 bases and the J gene lost 4 bases, with 18 bases spanning the gap. CDR3 length: 17 residues. The germline V gene encodes CDR1 LNHDA and CDR2 SQIVND (reference sequence).

This clonotype was counted a single time. The gene calls are TRBV6-2 or TRBV6-3 and TRBJ2-1; no clear D gene. Germline CDR1 is MNHEY and CDR2 is SVGEGT. The CDR3 loop spans 13 amino acids. Trimming removed 8 bases from V and 7 bases from J, with 15 bases in between. CDR3 region: CASCSAMGNEQFF. CDR3 bases: TGTGCCAGCTGTTCCGCTATGGGGAATGAGCAGTTCTTC.

This clonotype occurred a few times. The chain couples TRBV6-5 to TRBJ1-2; 8 nucleotides agree with TRBD1. Germline-derived CDR1 and CDR2 are MNHEY and SVGAGI. The CDR3 is 15 residues long. With 5 bases clipped from V and 4 bases from J, the junction kept 9 bases outside the gene matches. The CDR3 DNA follows: TGTGCCAGCAGTAATACCGGACAGGGTGGCTATGGCTACACCTTC. Encoded protein: CASSNTGQGGYGYTF.

The chain is built from TRBV5-1 and TRBJ2-3; weak D call: TRBD1 (5 bases). V was trimmed by 1 base and J by 6 bases, leaving 15 bases between them. Looked up from germline, CDR1 is SGHRS and CDR2 is YFSETQ. The CDR3 is 15 residues long. CDR3 sequence: CASSLLGVSPDTQYF. CDR3 coding DNA: TGCGCCAGCAGCTTGCTAGGGGTTAGTCCGGATACGCAGTATTTT.

This clonotype was seen at least ten times. The chain carries TRBV20-1 and TRBJ2-5; 7 bases are shared with TRBD1. The germline V gene has CDR1 DFQATT and CDR2 SNEGSKA (reference sequence). The ends lost 1 base at V and 5 bases at J; junction bases unmatched: 10. This CDR3 contains 15 residues. CDR3 sequence reads: CSARASGTVSETQYF. DNA for the CDR3: TGCAGTGCTAGAGCATCCGGGACAGTCAGCGAGACCCAGTACTTC.

This clonotype was picked up many times. The rearrangement joins TRBV12-3 or TRBV12-4 to TRBJ2-5; no firm D call. This CDR3 contains 12 residues. The germline V and J ends were trimmed by 4 bases and 3 bases, with 6 bases remaining between them. This CDR3 reads CASSSHEETQYF. CDR3 nucleotides: TGTGCCAGCAGTTCCCACGAAGAGACCCAGTACTTC.

In this sample, this clonotype turned up a few times. V usage is TRBV28 and J usage is TRBJ2-7; D remains ambiguous. The CDR3 has 14 amino acids. Between the trimmed V and J ends, which lost 3 bases and 5 bases, there was a span of 14 bases. CDR1 is MDHEN, CDR2 SYDVKM, per germline. The CDR3 is CASSFSGRWNEQYF. In DNA, the CDR3 is TGTGCCAGCAGTTTCTCCGGACGCTGGAACGAGCAGTACTTC.

This clonotype was counted a few times. The CDR3 loop reads CASSLELSSGNTIYF. The CDR3, as DNA: TGTGCCAGCAGCTTGGAACTGAGCTCTGGAAACACCATATATTTT. The chain carries TRBV5-4 and TRBJ1-3, with no clear D. Germline-derived CDR1 and CDR2 are SGHNT and YYREEE (reference sequence). The CDR3 runs 15 residues. V lost 0 bases and J 0 bases, leaving 7 bases between the germline ends.

In DNA, the CDR3 is TGTGCCAGCAGCCCAACAGCGACGGGGGTTGATGAGCAGTTCTTC. Amino acid sequence: CASSPTATGVDEQFF. The gene calls are TRBV7-6 and TRBJ2-1; D possibly corresponds to TRBD2 (6 bases). Trimming took off 5 bases at V and 8 bases at J, with 19 bases between the two ends. There are 15 residues in the CDR3. The V gene's germline CDR1 is SGHVS and CDR2 FNYEAQ.

This clonotype was seen only a few times. This chain links TRBV11-1 with TRBJ2-7, with 9 bases aligning to TRBD2. CDR1 and CDR2 (germline): SGHAT, FQDESV (reference sequence). This CDR3 is built from 14 residues. J was trimmed by 3 bases and V by 4 bases; bases with no gene match: 4. CDR3 in DNA: TGTGCCAGCAGCTCTCGACTAGCGGACTACGAGCAGTACTTC. Its translation: CASSSRLADYEQYF.

This clonotype has at least ten counts. The rearrangement joins TRBV6-1 to TRBJ2-7, with unresolved D. Germline V gene sequence: CDR1 MNHNS, CDR2 SASEGT. The germline V and J ends were trimmed by 5 bases and 3 bases, with 2 bases remaining between them. There are 10 residues in the CDR3. Here the CDR3 DNA reads TGTGCCAGCAGTATCTACGAGCAGTACTTC. Amino acids: CASSIYEQYF.